Following are 30 T cell receptor beta chains from one sample sequenced in a study of OX40 agonist ivuxolimab in advanced cancers. Profiled with immunoSEQ multiplex PCR; TCRdb holds only in-frame clones, not every one. The table has some 80,000 clones, 65% to 90% seen once. The material sequenced was CD4+ or CD8+ T cells sorted from blood, taken in a trial of the OX40 agonist ivuxolimab. These receptor sequences come from an adult with an advanced solid tumor such as melanoma, head and neck, liver or kidney cancer.

This sequence joins TRBV7-2 and TRBJ2-3; D remains unclear. Germline V lookup: CDR1 SGHTA, CDR2 FQGNSA. V gave up 3 bases and J gave up 9 bases, with 13 bases separating them. The CDR3 spans 13 residues. CDR3 loop: CASSFDVEGTQYF. Here the CDR3 DNA reads TGTGCCAGCAGCTTTGATGTGGAAGGCACGCAGTATTTT.

The rearrangement joins TRBV5-1 to TRBJ1-4; maybe TRBD1 (6 bases). V lost 5 bases, J lost 7 bases, and 21 bases lay in between. The CDR3 runs to 16 residues. Germline V lookup: CDR1 SGHRS, CDR2 YFSETQ. The CDR3 DNA reads as TGCGCCAGCAGGGTCGGACTCAGGGGACGGGGTGAAAAACTGTTTTTT. Protein product: CASRVGLRGRGEKLFF.

The rearrangement joins TRBV13 to TRBJ1-1, with D uncertain. The CDR3 length is 15 residues. The V gene's germline CDR1 is PRHDT and CDR2 FYEKMQ (reference sequence). The V and J ends lost 3 bases and 0 bases respectively, with 11 bases between them. The DNA of the CDR3 is TGTGCCAGCAGCTTGGGCGGGGAAGTGAACACTGAAGCTTTCTTT. Protein product: CASSLGGEVNTEAFF.

This sequence joins TRBV10-3 and TRBJ2-7; 9 nucleotides align to TRBD1. Per the germline V gene, CDR1 is ENHRY and CDR2 is SYGVKD. V shed 6 bases, J shed 4 bases, and the junction held 10 bases outside the gene matches. This CDR3 has 15 amino acids. CDR3 DNA: TGTGCCATCAGCGGACCGGGACAGGGTCCATACGAGCAGTACTTC. Amino acids: CAISGPGQGPYEQYF.

This chain joins TRBV10-3 and TRBJ1-6, with no clear D. The CDR3 has 13 residues. V was clipped by 2 bases and J by 7 bases, with 6 bases between them. Germline V lookup: CDR1 ENHRY, CDR2 SYGVKD. The CDR3 region is CAISEDLNSPLHF. CDR3 DNA: TGTGCCATCAGTGAGGACCTGAATTCACCCCTCCACTTT.

This chain uses TRBV2 with TRBJ2-3, with D possibly TRBD1 on 6 matching bases. Germline CDR1 is SNHLY and CDR2 is FYNNEI. V was pared by 4 bases and J by 2 bases, with 13 bases between. This CDR3 is 15 amino acids long. The CDR3 sequence is CASSVQGPDTDTQYF. CDR3 bases: TGTGCCAGCAGTGTCCAGGGGCCGGACACAGATACGCAGTATTTT. The full variable domain, rest sourced from reference TRBV2 and TRBJ2-3, is EPEVTQTPSHQVTQMGQEVILRCVPISNHLYFYWYRQILGQKVEFLVSFYNNEISEKSEIFDDQFSVERPDGSNFTLKIRSTKLEDSAMYFCASSVQGPDTDTQYFGPGTRLTVL.

This chain links TRBV28 with TRBJ1-1; maybe TRBD1 (5 bases). CDR3 length: 17 amino acids. V was trimmed by 4 bases and J by 4 bases, leaving 22 bases between them. In germline, CDR1 is MDHEN, CDR2 SYDVKM. This chain's CDR3 is CASSSPSGTRWGTEAFF. As DNA, the CDR3 is TGTGCCAGCAGTTCACCCTCCGGGACGCGCTGGGGCACTGAAGCTTTCTTT. The variable domain in full, completed from reference TRBV28 and TRBJ1-1, reads DVKVTQSSRYLVKRTGEKVFLECVQDMDHENMFWYRQDPGLGLRLIYFSYDVKMKEKGDIPEGYSVSREKKERFSLILESASTNQTSMYLCASSSPSGTRWGTEAFFGQGTRLTVV.

The rearrangement links TRBV29-1 to TRBJ1-2; maybe TRBD1 (5 bases). V dropped 4 bases and J dropped 4 bases, with 10 bases sitting between them. The CDR3 contains 12 residues. Per germline, CDR1 SQVTM and CDR2 ANQGSEA. The DNA for the CDR3 is TGCAGCGTTGGGGGGGAGCTCTATGGCTACACCTTC. Translating gives CSVGGELYGYTF.

The gene calls are TRBV5-6 and TRBJ2-5; no clear D gene. From germline, CDR1 is SGHDT and CDR2 YYEEEE. The V end lost 4 bases, the J end lost 2 bases, and 6 bases lay between the germline ends. This CDR3 spans 12 amino acids. The CDR3 loop is CASSPSQETQYF. CDR3 nucleotide sequence: TGTGCCAGCAGCCCTTCGCAAGAGACCCAGTACTTC.

This clone appeared once. The chain links TRBV29-1 to TRBJ2-7; D is perhaps TRBD2 (6 bases). The CDR3 sequence is 13 residues long. With 4 bases removed from V and 0 bases from J, the gap between germline ends came to 10 bases. Germline CDR1 SQVTM, CDR2 ANQGSEA. Here the CDR3 DNA reads TGCAGCGTTGTTCGGGGGTCCTCCTACGAGCAGTACTTC. It yields the protein CSVVRGSSYEQYF.

This clone was detected once. The chain carries TRBV19 and TRBJ1-5; 11 bases are a match to TRBD1. Germline V CDR1 and CDR2: LNHDA, SQIVND (reference sequence). CDR3 length equals 18 residues. The V gene end was trimmed by 6 bases and the J gene end by 0 bases; junction bases not matched to a gene: 10. The CDR3: CASSTDRGRSLSNQPQHF. The DNA of the CDR3 is TGTGCCAGTAGCACGGACAGGGGGCGATCCCTTAGCAATCAGCCCCAGCATTTT.

V is TRBV20-1 and J is TRBJ1-2, with unresolved D. The CDR3 runs 11 residues. Germline V CDR1 and CDR2: DFQATT, SNEGSKA (reference sequence). The ends were cut back, 5 bases at V and 1 base at J, with 5 bases in the middle. The CDR3 spells CSASVNYGYTF. The CDR3 DNA reads TGCAGTGCTTCAGTTAACTATGGCTACACCTTC.

The CDR3 bases are TGTGCCAGCAGTGAACCTGGGCATGGCTACACCTTC. This translates into CASSEPGHGYTF. The chain combines TRBV6-1 with TRBJ1-2; unclear D gene. The CDR3 totals 12 residues. The germline V gene has CDR1 MNHNS and CDR2 SASEGT. Trimming removed 2 bases at V and 6 bases at J, with 7 bases between.

V and J are TRBV5-4 and TRBJ2-4; 7 bases fit TRBD2. Germline CDR1 SGHNT, CDR2 YYREEE (reference sequence). The CDR3 covers 13 residues. The ends lost 3 bases at V and 8 bases at J; junction bases unmatched: 5. In DNA form, the CDR3 reads TGTGCCAGCAGCTCCCCCCGGGGGGACATTCAGTACTTC. Its protein product is CASSSPRGDIQYF. Using reference TRBV5-4 and TRBJ2-4 for the parts outside the CDR3, the full variable domain is ETGVTQSPTHLIKTRGQQVTLRCSSQSGHNTVSWYQQALGQGPQFIFQYYREEENGRGNFPPRFSGLQFPNYSSELNVNALELDDSALYLCASSSPRGDIQYFGAGTRLSVL.

The chain recombines TRBV2 with TRBJ2-3; D gene unclear. The CDR3 covers 15 residues. Per germline, CDR1 SNHLY and CDR2 FYNNEI. Trimming took off 3 bases at V and 0 bases at J, with 10 bases between the two ends. CDR3 sequence reads: CASSDLWASTDTQYF. The CDR3 nucleotides are TGTGCCAGCAGTGATTTGTGGGCGAGCACAGATACGCAGTATTTT.

The chain combines TRBV4-2 with TRBJ1-2; D is unresolved. Germline values: CDR1 LGHNA, CDR2 YNFKEQ. This CDR3 contains 14 residues. V gave up 0 bases and J gave up 3 bases, with 8 bases separating them. The CDR3 DNA sequence: TGTGCCAGCAGCCAAGAGCGAGGGCACTATGGCTACACCTTC. Its translation: CASSQERGHYGYTF.

The chain joins TRBV10-3 to TRBJ1-3; no definite D call. The ends were cut back, 6 bases at V and 0 bases at J, with 12 bases in the middle. CDR3 size: 15 residues. Germline V gives CDR1 ENHRY, CDR2 SYGVKD. The CDR3 DNA follows: TGTGCCATCAGGTCCCAAACAAGCTCTGGAAACACCATATATTTT. Amino acid sequence: CAIRSQTSSGNTIYF.

The CDR3 nucleotides read TGTGCCAGCAGTGAAGCGGGTCAGGACACTGAAGCTTTCTTT. This sequence encodes CASSEAGQDTEAFF. The V and J genes are TRBV2 and TRBJ1-1; unclear D gene. CDR3 length: 14 residues. Germline assignment: CDR1 SNHLY and CDR2 FYNNEI. The ends were cut back, 0 bases at V and 3 bases at J, with 8 bases in the middle.

The chain links TRBV7-9 to TRBJ1-3, with TRBD1 matching over 7 bases. CDR1 is SEHNR, CDR2 FQNEAQ, per germline (reference sequence). The CDR3 extends over 13 amino acids. V was clipped by 6 bases and J by 3 bases; unmatched bases: 2. The DNA for the CDR3 is TGTGCCAGCAGGACAGGGTTTGGAAACACCATATATTTT. Translated: CASRTGFGNTIYF.

This clone was seen a few times. V and J are TRBV28 and TRBJ2-7, with 8 positions matching TRBD1. Unmatched junction bases numbered 13, after V lost 5 bases and J lost 4 bases. Looked up from germline, CDR1 is MDHEN and CDR2 is SYDVKM. The CDR3 extends over 16 amino acids. For the CDR3, the DNA is TGTGCCAGCAGTCCTTCCCTAGACAGGGGAAGGTACGAGCAGTACTTC. Translation gives CASSPSLDRGRYEQYF. Full variable domain (remainder filled in from reference TRBV28 and TRBJ2-7): DVKVTQSSRYLVKRTGEKVFLECVQDMDHENMFWYRQDPGLGLRLIYFSYDVKMKEKGDIPEGYSVSREKKERFSLILESASTNQTSMYLCASSPSLDRGRYEQYFGPGTRLTVT.

The rearrangement uses TRBV18 and TRBJ1-1; no definite D call. The ends were cut back, 1 base at V and 7 bases at J, with 10 bases in the middle. The CDR3 length is 13 residues. Germline CDR1 is KGHSH and CDR2 is LQKENI. The CDR3 is CASSPLPDSEAFF. As DNA, the CDR3 is TGTGCCAGCTCACCACTCCCAGATAGTGAAGCTTTCTTT.

The gene calls are TRBV11-1 and TRBJ2-3, with 12 nucleotides matching TRBD2. The ends lost 5 bases at V and 2 bases at J; junction bases unmatched: 8. The CDR3 sequence is 17 residues long. Germline assignment: CDR1 SGHAT and CDR2 FQDESV (reference sequence). This CDR3 is CASSPKTSGGYTDTQYF. The CDR3 DNA reads as TGTGCCAGCAGCCCGAAGACTAGCGGGGGCTACACAGATACGCAGTATTTT.

The V gene is TRBV28, the J gene TRBJ2-5; 7 bases agree with TRBD1. The DNA end is more similar to TRBJ2-7, so the J call may be wrong. The CDR3 sequence is 18 residues long. Germline CDR1 is MDHEN and CDR2 is SYDVKM. The CDR3 bases are TGTGCCAGCAGCTTGACGTTTGGGTCGACAGGGTTCAGCTACGAGCAGTACTTC. It translates to CASSLTFGSTGFSYEQYF.

CDR3 in amino acids: CASRGLAGGTDTQYF. For the CDR3, the DNA is TGTGCCAGCAGGGGGCTAGCGGGGGGCACAGATACGCAGTATTTT. V gene TRBV6-1 combines with J gene TRBJ2-3; TRBD2 agrees at 10 bases. Germline V lookup: CDR1 MNHNS, CDR2 SASEGT. This CDR3 is built from 15 residues. Trimming at V came to 6 bases and at J to 1 base, leaving 4 bases not matched to a gene.

The CDR3, as DNA: TGCGCCAGCAGTGAGTCGGGGGCAGAGACCCAGTACTTC. Translating it yields CASSESGAETQYF. This chain joins TRBV10-1 and TRBJ2-5; tentative D call: TRBD1 (6 bases). This CDR3 region has 13 residues. Looked up from germline, CDR1 is WNHNN and CDR2 is SYGVQD (reference sequence). The germline V and J ends were trimmed by 0 bases and 4 bases, with 6 bases remaining between them.

The chain combines TRBV7-9 with TRBJ2-6, with 8 nucleotides matching TRBD2. The V segment lost 4 bases and the J segment 2 bases; nucleotides outside the gene matches: 4. The CDR3 is 16 amino acids. CDR1 is SEHNR, CDR2 FQNEAQ, per germline (reference sequence). DNA of the CDR3: TGTGCCAGCAGCTCCGCGGGAGGCCCTGGGGCCAACGTCCTGACTTTC. Translation gives CASSSAGGPGANVLTF.

This clone is a singleton in its sample. The rearrangement joins TRBV4-1 to TRBJ2-1; 9 nucleotides align to TRBD2. The CDR3 is made up of 16 amino acids. J was trimmed by 2 bases and V by 1 base; bases with no gene match: 3. Germline V gene lookup returns CDR1 MGHRA and CDR2 YSYEKL. The CDR3 spells CASSQVQRGAYNEQFF. CDR3 in DNA: TGCGCCAGCAGCCAAGTTCAGCGGGGGGCCTACAATGAGCAGTTCTTC.

The gene calls are TRBV5-1 and TRBJ2-7; no reliable D call. Trimming removed 4 bases at V and 2 bases at J, with 13 bases between. CDR3 length: 14 amino acids. CDR1 is SGHRS, CDR2 YFSETQ, per germline. The CDR3 DNA is TGCGCCAGCAGCCCCTCGACTGATCCCTACGAGCAGTACTTC. Residues: CASSPSTDPYEQYF.

V is TRBV29-1 and J is TRBJ2-5; unclear D gene. The germline V gene encodes CDR1 SQVTM and CDR2 ANQGSEA. Trimming cost V 2 bases and J 9 bases, with 16 bases left between them. The CDR3 runs to 13 residues. The CDR3 DNA reads TGCAGCGTTGAAAGGACGGCCTCGGTGGCCCAGTACTTC. Translated, it gives CSVERTASVAQYF.

This clone was counted a few times. V gene TRBV19 combines with J gene TRBJ2-5; D possibly corresponds to TRBD2 (6 bases). Germline CDR1 reads LNHDA; CDR2 reads SQIVND (reference sequence). The V end was cut by 5 bases, the J end by 5 bases, with 21 bases between. The CDR3 is 16 amino acids. This chain's CDR3 is CASSLGLGGGMETQYF. CDR3 nucleotides: TGTGCCAGTAGTCTCGGACTGGGTGGAGGGATGGAGACCCAGTACTTC.